This TCR beta chain came from a study of Tregs in tolerant kidney transplant recipients. General study findings and limits: Changing PCR primers prevented nucleotide comparison between some patients' samples.

Sequencing was performed with immunoSEQ multiplex PCR; in TCRdb, only in-frame clones are kept and a portion is missing. The sample yields tens of thousands of clones, 85% to 90% seen once. This CDR3 region has 16 residues. Germline V CDR1 and CDR2: SGHRS, YFSETQ. V shed 5 bases, J shed 2 bases, and the junction held 11 bases outside the gene matches. As for this clone: Antigen unknown.

The receptor was derived from a human donor who received a combined kidney and bone marrow transplant. The chain carries TRBV5-1 and TRBJ2-7; TRBD2 aligns across 9 bases. Source: CD4+ T cells from blood, taken before the transplant. As DNA, the CDR3 is TGCGCCAGCAGTTTCTCTGGGGCGGGAGGGCCCTACGAGCAGTACTTC. Amino acids: CASSFSGAGGPYEQYF.